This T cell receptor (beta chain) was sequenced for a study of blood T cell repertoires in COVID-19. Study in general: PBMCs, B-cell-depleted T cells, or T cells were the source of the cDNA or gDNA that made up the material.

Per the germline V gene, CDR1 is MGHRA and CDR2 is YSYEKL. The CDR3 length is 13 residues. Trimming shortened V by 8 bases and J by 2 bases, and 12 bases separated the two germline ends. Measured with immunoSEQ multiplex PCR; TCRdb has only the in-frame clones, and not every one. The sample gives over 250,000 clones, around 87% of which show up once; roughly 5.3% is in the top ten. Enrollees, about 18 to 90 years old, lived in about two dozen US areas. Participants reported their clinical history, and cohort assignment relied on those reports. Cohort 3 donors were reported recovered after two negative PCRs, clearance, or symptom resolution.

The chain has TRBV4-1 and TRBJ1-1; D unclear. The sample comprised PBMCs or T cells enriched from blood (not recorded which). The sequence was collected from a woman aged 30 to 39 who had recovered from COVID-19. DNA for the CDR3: TGCGCCAGCTCGGAGGTCCCTAACACTGAAGCTTTCTTT. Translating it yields CASSEVPNTEAFF.